Presented here are 17 T cell receptor beta chains from one specimen sequenced in a study of beta chain features in type 1 diabetes. Antigen specificity for these receptors is unknown. Expressed TCRB transcripts were sequenced after all isolated RNA was converted to cDNA. The protocol was immunoSEQ multiplex PCR, while the TCRdb copy is restricted to in-frame clones and leaves out a portion. The sample records some 150,000 clones, about 13% being singletons. Study results and limitations: TCRB CDR3s were moderately but significantly shorter in Type 1 diabetes patients in all four CD4+ subsets.

Sequenced input: central memory CD4+ T cells from blood. The receptors derive from a man younger than 35 with type 1 diabetes.

The rearrangement links TRBV19 to TRBJ1-1; perhaps TRBD1 as D (5 bases). The V gene lost 2 bases and the J gene lost 5 bases, with 9 bases spanning the gap. CDR3 length equals 13 residues. The germline V gene has CDR1 LNHDA and CDR2 SQIVND (reference sequence). The CDR3 region has the DNA TGTGCCAGTAGTATAATTGGGACGACTGAAGCTTTCTTT. Its protein is CASSIIGTTEAFF.

V gene TRBV21-1 combines with J gene TRBJ2-5. TRBV21-1 is noted as a pseudogene. The length of the CDR3 is 11 residues. CDR3 sequence: CAGRNEETQYF. As DNA, the CDR3 is TGTGCCGGACGGAATGAAGAGACCCAGTACTTC.

In DNA form, the CDR3 reads TGCAGTGCTCCTACAGGGGATACGCAGTATTTT. It specifies CSAPTGDTQYF. V and J are TRBV20-1 and TRBJ2-3, with D possibly being TRBD1 (6 bases). The CDR3 spans 11 residues. V dropped 5 bases and J dropped 6 bases, with 9 bases sitting between them. Germline CDR1 and CDR2: DFQATT and SNEGSKA (reference sequence).

This clone was found a few times. CDR3 loop: CASSEFPGANVLTF. CDR3 DNA sequence: TGTGCCAGCAGTGAATTCCCTGGGGCCAACGTCCTGACTTTC. V is TRBV6-4 and J is TRBJ2-6; unclear D gene. The CDR3 has 14 amino acids. The V end was cut by 3 bases, the J end by 2 bases, with 5 bases between. Germline V gene sequence: CDR1 MRHNA, CDR2 SNTAGT.

The V and J genes are TRBV18 and TRBJ2-3; 7 nucleotides align to TRBD2. Germline CDR1 is KGHSH and CDR2 is LQKENI. This CDR3 is 14 amino acids long. The junction had 1 base not matched to a gene; V was cut back by 2 bases and J by 2 bases. The CDR3 DNA reads TGTGCCAGCTCACCAAGGGACTACACAGATACGCAGTATTTT. Translation gives CASSPRDYTDTQYF.

V is TRBV30 and J is TRBJ2-4; a weak D match, TRBD1 (6 bases). The CDR3 covers 17 residues. Germline-derived CDR1 and CDR2 are GTSNPN and SVGIG (reference sequence). Trimming pared 0 bases from V and 3 bases from J, leaving 18 bases between. CDR3 coding DNA: TGTGCCTGGAGTGTAGGGACACCGGGTGGGGTCAAAAACATTCAGTACTTC. Encoded protein: CAWSVGTPGGVKNIQYF. Complete variable domain (other parts from reference TRBV30 and TRBJ2-4): SQTIHQWPATLVQPVGSPLSLECTVEGTSNPNLYWYRQAAGRGLQLLFYSVGIGQISSEVPQNLSASRPQDRQFILSSKKLLLSDSGFYLCAWSVGTPGGVKNIQYFGAGTRLSVL.

About this clone: One end of the junction does not line up with germline, which may come from a read error. The chain carries TRBV7-7 and TRBJ1-1, with D tentatively TRBD1 (5 bases). The germline V gene encodes CDR1 SSHAT and CDR2 FNYEAQ (reference sequence). This CDR3 region has 15 residues. The CDR3 DNA sequence: TGTGCTAGCAGCCCCCACGAGGGGAAGAACACTGAAGCTTTCTTT. Encoded protein: CASSPHEGKNTEAFF.

The count of this clone is one. This rearrangement joins TRBV9 to TRBJ1-2; D not resolved. The CDR3 is made up of 14 amino acids. CDR1 is SGDLS, CDR2 YYNGEE, per germline. V lost 0 bases and J lost 7, with 13 bases in between. The CDR3 here is CASSVDQTMRGYTF. The CDR3 region has the DNA TGTGCCAGCAGCGTAGATCAGACGATGCGTGGCTACACCTTC.

In its sample, this clone was seen a few times. This chain joins TRBV27 and TRBJ1-2; D is possibly TRBD1 (5 bases). CDR1 is MNHEY and CDR2 is SMNVEV in the germline V gene (reference sequence). The germline V and J ends were trimmed by 10 bases and 4 bases, with 16 bases remaining between them. This CDR3 has 13 amino acids. The chain's CDR3 is CATSGPGRYGYTF. The CDR3 coding sequence is TGTGCCACCTCCGGACCAGGGCGCTATGGCTACACCTTC.

Points on this clone: Other DNA sequences within the sample encode an identical CDR3. The rearrangement joins TRBV7-2 to TRBJ2-3; 7 positions agree with TRBD2. In germline, CDR1 is SGHTA, CDR2 FQGNSA. This CDR3 spans 14 amino acids. V was clipped by 6 bases and J by 2 bases; unmatched bases: 5. CDR3 nucleotides: TGTGCCAGCAGAGGACTAGGAGTCACAGATACGCAGTATTTT. Its translation is CASRGLGVTDTQYF.

The chain carries TRBV27 and TRBJ2-7, with TRBD1 identical over 8 bases. This CDR3 has 14 amino acids. The germline CDR1 and CDR2 sequences are MNHEY and SMNVEV (reference sequence). With 0 bases clipped from V and 2 bases from J, the junction kept 0 bases outside the gene matches. The CDR3 spells CASSLSDRAYEQYF. DNA of the CDR3: TGTGCCAGCAGTTTATCGGACAGGGCCTACGAGCAGTACTTC.

This chain joins TRBV18 and TRBJ2-7, with 7 bases aligning to TRBD2. The V segment lost 2 bases and the J segment 5 bases; nucleotides outside the gene matches: 9. The length of the CDR3 is 15 residues. The germline gives CDR1 KGHSH, CDR2 LQKENI. The CDR3 DNA sequence: TGTGCCAGCTCACCAAGGGAGGGAATCTTGGACGAGCAGTACTTC. Protein sequence: CASSPREGILDEQYF.

This clone was detected only a few times. The rearrangement links TRBV19 to TRBJ2-7; D ambiguous. Germline V gene data show CDR1 as LNHDA and CDR2 as SQIVND (reference sequence). The CDR3 consists of 15 residues. Trimming took 0 bases from V and 4 from J, leaving 13 bases between them. CDR3 DNA: TGTGCCAGTAGTATAGATGGGTTTGATGCTTACGAGCAGTACTTC. It yields the protein CASSIDGFDAYEQYF.

This clone has more than one count but fewer than ten. The chain combines TRBV27 with TRBJ1-1; TRBD1 agrees at 7 bases. The CDR3 length is 18 residues. The germline V gene has CDR1 MNHEY and CDR2 SMNVEV (reference sequence). J lost 0 bases, V lost 5 bases, and 15 bases had no gene match. The chain's CDR3 is CASSPPGGDSLMNTEAFF. Here the CDR3 DNA reads TGTGCCAGCAGTCCACCCGGAGGGGACAGCCTCATGAACACTGAAGCTTTCTTT.

This chain links TRBV7-9 with TRBJ2-3; TRBD1 might be the D (6 bases). The CDR3 sequence is 14 residues long. Looked up from germline, CDR1 is SEHNR and CDR2 is FQNEAQ (reference sequence). V was trimmed by 3 bases and J by 6 bases, leaving 13 bases between them. Here the CDR3 reads CASSLAGVDDTQYF. CDR3 bases: TGTGCCAGCAGCTTGGCAGGGGTCGACGATACGCAGTATTTT.

This sequence joins TRBV7-5 and TRBJ2-1. TRBV7-5 is a known pseudogene. The CDR3 has 15 residues. CDR3 protein: CVRSRGDRSYNEQFF. The CDR3 nucleotides read TGTGTCAGAAGTCGTGGGGATCGCTCCTACAATGAGCAGTTCTTC.

This clone was counted between two and nine times. The gene calls are TRBV28 and TRBJ2-3; 10 nucleotides match TRBD2. CDR3 length equals 14 residues. J gave up 1 base and V 9 bases, and 4 bases lay outside the gene matches. Germline V gene lookup returns CDR1 MDHEN and CDR2 SYDVKM. The CDR3 region is CASRTSGRTDTQYF. The CDR3 DNA is TGTGCCAGTCGGACTAGCGGCCGCACAGATACGCAGTATTTT.